This TCR beta chain was identified during a study of human T cells and chemical hapten exposure (dated by TCRdb to the early 2020s). Turning to the overall study: For sensitization, 2% DPC in acetone was applied to a roughly 2 cm by roughly 2 cm area of upper inner arm skin. Weekly therapeutic DPC doses were additionally applied to the scalp of patients throughout the roughly 23-week study period. Patch testing was performed on the upper back with Finn chambers containing 0.01% DPC, and the patch tests were scored after 6 days according to International Contact Dermatitis Research Group standards. The patient cohort, mostly female, included alopecia areata with under or over 50% scalp involvement, alopecia totalis and alopecia universalis. The libraries were sequenced as a pool, and the TCR yield per sample differed mostly because of small variations in library volumes within the pool. Peripheral blood TCR repertoire changes were tracked in vivo in alopecia patients during primary and secondary sensitization to the hapten diphenylcyclopropenone (DPC). Patient blood was sampled pre-sensitization (week 0) and at 2, 6 and about 24 weeks after DPC sensitization. Twenty-nine alopecia patients gave blood for TCR sequencing at one to four time points (pre-sensitization, 2, 6 and 24 weeks).

Explained via the paper, the time point label denotes: patch test 1, 2 weeks after DPC sensitization. The treatment or condition label, read with the paper, signifies: therapeutic diphenylcyclopropenone sensitization with weekly scalp DPC. At each patch-test visit, blood was drawn before the patch test was applied. Eligible patients were aged 18 to 70, diagnosed with alopecia, deemed suitable for DPC therapy, and excluded if pregnant. Total RNA was extracted from unfractionated whole blood that had been collected in Tempus Blood RNA tubes. The CDR3 runs 17 residues from the cysteine to the phenylalanine. Only CDR3 DNA remains: 51 bases, in frame from the first base. V ends up 5 bases short and J 2 bases short, with an unmatched junction base count of 14. Library creation used RACE. Sequenced using a NextSeq 500. During library preparation, unique molecular identifiers were attached to individual cDNA molecules so that TCRs could be counted in a quantitative, reproducible way. Both TCR alpha and TCR beta chains were sequenced from each blood RNA sample. The authors' analysis ran thus. Samples had a median of 95,638 TCRs, with a range from roughly 20,000 to 690,600. The Decombinator software suite was used to annotate the V, J and CDR3 of the TCR reads. For PS versus PT1 abundance plots, all samples were subsampled to the same number of TCRs (28,000). TCRs were defined as expanded if absent before sensitization and observed at least eight times at the 2-week time point. The public sequencing data were trimmed at Q25 with fastp and processed into clonotypes with MiXCR by TCRdb, which kept only in-frame beta chains. When rows share a CDR3 protein, they turn into one entry using the most common DNA and genes. The V and J calls here are based on TCRdb, not the publication. For this sample there are 95,000 to 130,000 distinct CDR3 sequences; around an eighth appear just once. The ten largest make up 1.4% of the sample.

On the study overall, not on this receptor specifically: Compared with pre-sensitization or healthy control sets, expanded TCRs formed significantly more large CDR3 similarity clusters, which is consistent with antigen-driven responses. After repeated subsampling, the strength of the expansion versus patch-test correlation and the threshold at which it became significant changed. A positive correlation was found between the number of PT1 expanded TCRs and patch test score, with significance reached at thresholds 8, 16 and 32 but not 4. DPC sensitization did not change how many TCRs were above 1 in 1000 frequency, and no evidence was found of alterations in global repertoire structure. Because every patient had alopecia, a presumed autoimmune disease, the patients' immune response might differ from that of healthy individuals.

Of note for this clonotype: No antigen is known for it. Qualities for individual bases were not recorded, and no much larger clone is one base off.

The clonotype comes from a woman in her forties or fifties with alopecia areata. Some clones in this sample may be carry-over from other donors' samples. This sequence uses TRBV12-3 or TRBV12-4 and TRBJ1-1, with 7 central nucleotides matching TRBD1. The sample in question was whole blood, obtained in connection with sensitization to the hapten diphenylcyclopropenone (DPC). The CDR3 amino acid sequence is: CASSVLRTGARNTEAFF. At the DNA level, the sequence is TGTGCCAGCAGTGTCCTCAGGACAGGCGCGAGAAACACTGAAGCTTTCTTT.